The 15 T cell receptor beta chains presented below share a single source sample, sequenced in a study of blood T cell repertoires in COVID-19. Libraries were prepared by immunoSEQ multiplex PCR; TCRdb keeps only in-frame clonotypes and omits some of them. The sample consists of 110,000 or so clones, about 88% of them appearing once. The sequenced material came from peripheral blood. Receptors were obtained from a man aged 40-49 years with acute or convalescent COVID-19.

The V and J genes are TRBV24-1 and TRBJ2-7; weak D call: TRBD1 (6 bases). Per the germline V gene, CDR1 is KGHDR and CDR2 is SFDVKD. V was shortened by 9 bases and J by 2 bases, with 19 bases between the two germline ends. This CDR3 is 15 amino acids long. The CDR3 DNA is TGTGCCACCGTCTACGCAGGGGCCTCAGCCTACGAGCAGTACTTC. Its translation is CATVYAGASAYEQYF.

The chain is built from TRBV6-6 and TRBJ1-6; 8 bases fit TRBD1. This CDR3 spans 17 amino acids. CDR1 is MNHNY and CDR2 is SVGAGI in the germline V gene (reference sequence). The J segment lost 0 bases and the V segment lost 5 bases, leaving 6 bases of the junction unmatched. CDR3 nucleotides: TGTGCCAGCAGTCCTAGGACAGGGAGCTCCTATAATTCACCCCTCCACTTT. Translation gives CASSPRTGSSYNSPLHF.

This chain connects TRBV5-8 to TRBJ2-5; 9 bases map to TRBD1. Germline V gives CDR1 SGHTS, CDR2 YDEGEE. After removal of 0 bases from V and 5 bases from J, the junction contained 8 bases not matched to a gene. The CDR3 runs to 16 residues. CDR3 region: CASSLVRTGDDETQYF. CDR3 sequence (DNA): TGTGCCAGCAGCTTGGTACGGACAGGGGATGATGAGACCCAGTACTTC.

V is TRBV7-9 and J is TRBJ2-1; TRBD2 agrees at 13 bases. Germline V gene lookup returns CDR1 SEHNR and CDR2 FQNEAQ (reference sequence). The ends lost 5 bases at V and 0 bases at J; junction bases unmatched: 7. CDR3 length: 18 residues. Written as DNA, the CDR3 is TGTGCCAGCAGCCCCGGACTAGCGGGGGTTAGCTCCTACAATGAGCAGTTCTTC. Protein: CASSPGLAGVSSYNEQFF.

The chain links TRBV29-1 to TRBJ2-3; possible D gene TRBD2, 6 bases. The germline CDR1 and CDR2 sequences are SQVTM and ANQGSEA. Trimming cost V 7 bases and J 2 bases, with 16 bases left between them. The length of the CDR3 is 14 residues. DNA of the CDR3: TGCAGCGACCGCTCCGGGGGTCACACAGATACGCAGTATTTT. Translated, it gives CSDRSGGHTDTQYF.

This sequence joins TRBV5-1 and TRBJ1-1, with TRBD1 matching 12 bases. From germline, CDR1 is SGHRS and CDR2 YFSETQ. This CDR3 spans 17 amino acids. J was trimmed by 0 bases and V by 4 bases; bases with no gene match: 7. The CDR3: CASSEGGTGGMNTEAFF. The CDR3 DNA follows: TGCGCCAGCAGCGAAGGAGGGACAGGGGGCATGAACACTGAAGCTTTCTTT. The variable domain in full, with the rest retrieved from reference TRBV5-1 and TRBJ1-1, is KAGVTQTPRYLIKTRGQQVTLSCSPISGHRSVSWYQQTPGQGLQFLFEYFSETQRNKGNFPGRFSGRQFSNSRSEMNVSTLELGDSALYLCASSEGGTGGMNTEAFFGQGTRLTVV.

Only a few counts were recorded for this clone. The chain couples TRBV19 to TRBJ2-3; D perhaps matches TRBD1 (6 bases). The V and J ends lost 9 bases and 1 base respectively, with 20 bases between them. This CDR3 comprises 16 residues. Germline assignment: CDR1 LNHDA and CDR2 SQIVND (reference sequence). The CDR3 loop is CARYIPRDKRTDTQYF. In DNA, the CDR3 is TGTGCCAGATACATACCACGGGACAAACGCACAGATACGCAGTATTTT.

The chain couples TRBV6-5 to TRBJ1-2; D unresolved. CDR1 MNHEY and CDR2 SVGAGI come from the germline V gene. The CDR3 loop spans 13 amino acids. The V gene lost 2 bases and the J gene lost 4 bases, with 8 bases spanning the gap. CDR3 sequence reads: CASSYEGSYGYTF. Here the CDR3 DNA reads TGTGCCAGCAGTTACGAAGGGAGCTATGGCTACACCTTC.

The chain joins TRBV7-2 to TRBJ1-1, with D perhaps TRBD1 (5 bases). Germline V gene sequence: CDR1 SGHTA, CDR2 FQGNSA. Trimming removed 6 bases from V and 11 bases from J, with 22 bases in between. The CDR3 has 14 amino acids. The CDR3 reads CASSFDSRVSWAFF. CDR3 bases: TGTGCCAGCAGTTTTGACAGCAGGGTATCATGGGCTTTCTTT.

The chain combines TRBV11-2 with TRBJ2-5; a possible D gene is TRBD2 (5 bases). The V and J ends lost 1 base and 5 bases respectively, with 17 bases between them. CDR3 size: 16 residues. Germline assignment: CDR1 SGHAT and CDR2 FQNNGV. The CDR3, as DNA: TGTGCCAGCAGCTTAGGCCCAGGCCCCAGAGGGGAGACCCAGTACTTC. Protein sequence: CASSLGPGPRGETQYF. Complete variable domain (other parts from reference TRBV11-2 and TRBJ2-5): EAGVAQSPRYKIIEKRQSVAFWCNPISGHATLYWYQQILGQGPKLLIQFQNNGVVDDSQLPKDRFSAERLKGVDSTLKIQPAKLEDSAVYLCASSLGPGPRGETQYFGPGTRLLVL.

The chain has TRBV6-6 and TRBJ2-7; 8 positions agree with TRBD2. V lost 10 bases, J lost 5 bases, and 10 bases stayed unmatched. Germline loops: CDR1 MNHNY, CDR2 SVGAGI (reference sequence). The CDR3 totals 13 residues. DNA for the CDR3: TGTGCCACGACGGGAGGGGGGGTGGACGAGCAGTACTTC. Translating gives CATTGGGVDEQYF.

The chain uses TRBV19 and TRBJ2-3; TRBD1 aligns across 7 bases. The germline gives CDR1 LNHDA, CDR2 SQIVND (reference sequence). Trimming at V came to 5 bases and at J to 2 bases, leaving 7 bases not matched to a gene. The CDR3 is made up of 15 amino acids. CDR3 nucleotide sequence: TGTGCCAGTAGTCTGGGACAGCGTTCCACAGATACGCAGTATTTT. It codes for CASSLGQRSTDTQYF.

The V and J genes are TRBV3-1 (or the pseudogene TRBV3-2) and TRBJ1-2; D ambiguous. The germline V and J ends were trimmed by 4 bases and 13 bases, with 13 bases remaining between them. The CDR3 runs 11 residues. The germline V gene encodes CDR1 LGHDT and CDR2 YNNKEL (reference sequence). CDR3 DNA sequence: TGTGCCAGCAGCCTTTTATTGAGGCCCACCTTC. The encoded protein is CASSLLLRPTF.

This chain links TRBV29-1 with TRBJ2-4; 9 nucleotides line up with TRBD2. This CDR3 is built from 17 residues. The V gene end was trimmed by 4 bases and the J gene end by 0 bases; junction bases not matched to a gene: 10. The germline gives CDR1 SQVTM, CDR2 ANQGSEA. The CDR3 here is CSVVGGGGQLAKNIQYF. CDR3 bases: TGCAGCGTTGTCGGCGGGGGGGGGCAATTAGCCAAAAACATTCAGTACTTC.

The chain joins TRBV13 to TRBJ1-1; TRBD1 is a possible D gene (5 bases). Trimming removed 1 base from V and 0 bases from J, with 18 bases in between. The CDR3 loop spans 18 amino acids. From germline, CDR1 is PRHDT and CDR2 FYEKMQ (reference sequence). CDR3 loop: CASSLEQGVYRVNTEAFF. The DNA for the CDR3 is TGTGCCAGCAGCTTAGAGCAGGGCGTTTATAGGGTGAACACTGAAGCTTTCTTT.